The 3 T cell receptor beta chains below all came from one sample that was sequenced in a study of blood T cell repertoires in COVID-19. Generated by immunoSEQ multiplex PCR, the TCRdb table keeps only in-frame clones and is missing some. This table has over 20,000 clones, around nine tenths appearing once. The specimen was peripheral blood. The receptors derive from a human donor in a cohort sampled during active COVID-19. The donor label of this sample is uncertain.

The V and J genes are TRBV9 and TRBJ2-2; no firm D call. The V end lost 1 base, the J end lost 0 bases, and 7 bases lay between the germline ends. The CDR3 is 15 amino acids. Per germline, CDR1 SGDLS and CDR2 YYNGEE. The CDR3 nucleotides are TGTGCCAGCAGCGTAACCTATTCGAACACCGGGGAGCTGTTTTTT. Amino acid sequence: CASSVTYSNTGELFF.

The chain carries TRBV12-3 or TRBV12-4 and TRBJ2-7; TRBD2 matches at 8 bases. V lost 5 bases, J lost 2 bases, and 2 bases stayed unmatched. The CDR3 has 13 amino acids. CDR3 DNA: TGTGCCAGCAGTCAGGGACTAGCCTACGAGCAGTACTTC. This translates into CASSQGLAYEQYF.

The rearrangement links TRBV5-1 to TRBJ2-5, with 7 bases lining up with TRBD2. CDR3 length equals 14 residues. With V trimmed by 3 bases and J by 1 base, 3 bases remained unmatched. Germline-derived CDR1 and CDR2 are SGHRS and YFSETQ. The CDR3 region is CASSSGTTQETQYF. CDR3 nucleotide sequence: TGCGCCAGCAGCTCGGGGACTACCCAAGAGACCCAGTACTTC. Combining the CDR3 with reference TRBV5-1 and TRBJ2-5 gives the whole variable domain KAGVTQTPRYLIKTRGQQVTLSCSPISGHRSVSWYQQTPGQGLQFLFEYFSETQRNKGNFPGRFSGRQFSNSRSEMNVSTLELGDSALYLCASSSGTTQETQYFGPGTRLLVL.